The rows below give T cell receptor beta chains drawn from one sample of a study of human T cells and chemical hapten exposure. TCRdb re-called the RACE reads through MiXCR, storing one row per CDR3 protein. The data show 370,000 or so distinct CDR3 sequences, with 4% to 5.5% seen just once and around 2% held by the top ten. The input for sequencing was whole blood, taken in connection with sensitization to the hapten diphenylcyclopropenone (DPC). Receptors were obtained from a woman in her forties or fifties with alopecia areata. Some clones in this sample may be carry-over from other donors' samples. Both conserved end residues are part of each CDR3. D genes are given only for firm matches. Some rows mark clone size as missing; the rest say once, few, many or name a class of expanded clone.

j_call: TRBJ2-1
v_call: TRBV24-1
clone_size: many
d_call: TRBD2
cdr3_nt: TGTGCCACCAGTGATTCTAAGCGGGGGACCGACAATGAGCAGTTCTTC
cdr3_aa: CATSDSKRGTDNEQFF

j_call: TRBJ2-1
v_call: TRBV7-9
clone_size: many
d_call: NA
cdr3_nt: TGTGCCAGCAGCTTAGTCTTTAACTCTTACAATGAGCAGTTCTTC
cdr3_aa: CASSLVFNSYNEQFF

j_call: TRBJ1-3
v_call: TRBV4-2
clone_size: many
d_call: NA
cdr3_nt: TGTGCCAGCAGCCAAGATCCCGGGGGTTCGATTTCCTCTGGCTCTGGAAACACCATATATTTT
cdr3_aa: CASSQDPGGSISSGSGNTIYF

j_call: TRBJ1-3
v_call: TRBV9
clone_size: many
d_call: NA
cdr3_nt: TGTGCCAGCAGCGCCCAAGTCCTGGAAAATCCTGGAAACACCATATATTTT
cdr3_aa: CASSAQVLENPGNTIYF

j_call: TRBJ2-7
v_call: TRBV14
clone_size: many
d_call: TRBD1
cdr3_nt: TGTGTCCCGAGGGGACGGGACAGGGGTAACGAGCAGTACTTC
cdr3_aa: CVPRGRDRGNEQYF

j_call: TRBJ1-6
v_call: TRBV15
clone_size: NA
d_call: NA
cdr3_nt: TGTGCCACCAGCAGAGATGTGGGGGGGGCGCGCGGGAATTCACCCCTCCACTTT
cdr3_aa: CATSRDVGGARGNSPLHF

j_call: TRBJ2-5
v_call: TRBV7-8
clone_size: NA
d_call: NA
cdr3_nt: TGTGCCAGCAGCTTAGCGTTAGGGTACCACCAAGAGACCCAGTACTTC
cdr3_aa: CASSLALGYHQETQYF

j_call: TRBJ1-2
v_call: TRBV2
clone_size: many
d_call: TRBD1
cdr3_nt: TGTGCCGGCCAGACAGGGGACAACTATGGCTACACCTTC
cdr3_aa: CAGQTGDNYGYTF

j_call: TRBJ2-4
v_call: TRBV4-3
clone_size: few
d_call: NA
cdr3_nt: TGCGCCAGCAGCCAAGATCAGGTTAACATTCAGTACTTC
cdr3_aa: CASSQDQVNIQYF

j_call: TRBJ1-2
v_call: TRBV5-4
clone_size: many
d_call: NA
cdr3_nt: TGTGCCAGCAGCTTGACAGGGCCAGGAGGCTACACCTTC
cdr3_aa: CASSLTGPGGYTF

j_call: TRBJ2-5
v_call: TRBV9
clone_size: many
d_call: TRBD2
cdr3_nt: TGTGCCAGCAGCGCGGGTGAGCGGGGGGGCGTAATGATGAAGACCCAGTACTTC
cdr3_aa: CASSAGERGGVMMKTQYF

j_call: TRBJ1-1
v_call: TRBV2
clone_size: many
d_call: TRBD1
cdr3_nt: TGTGCCAGCAGAGGGACAGGGGGCACTGAAGCTTTCTTT
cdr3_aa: CASRGTGGTEAFF

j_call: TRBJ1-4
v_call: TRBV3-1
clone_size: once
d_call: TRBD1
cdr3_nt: TGTGCCAGCAGCACCGGGACAGAGCGTGGGAAACTGTTTTTT
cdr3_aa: CASSTGTERGKLFF

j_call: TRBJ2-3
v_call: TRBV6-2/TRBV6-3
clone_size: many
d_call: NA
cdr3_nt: TGTGCCAGCAGTGGAGATGGCTACACAGATACGCAGTATTTT
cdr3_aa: CASSGDGYTDTQYF

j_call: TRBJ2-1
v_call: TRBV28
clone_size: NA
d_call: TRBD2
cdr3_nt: TGTGCCAGCAGTTTATTACTAGCGCTTTCCTACAATGAGCAGTTCTTC
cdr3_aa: CASSLLLALSYNEQFF